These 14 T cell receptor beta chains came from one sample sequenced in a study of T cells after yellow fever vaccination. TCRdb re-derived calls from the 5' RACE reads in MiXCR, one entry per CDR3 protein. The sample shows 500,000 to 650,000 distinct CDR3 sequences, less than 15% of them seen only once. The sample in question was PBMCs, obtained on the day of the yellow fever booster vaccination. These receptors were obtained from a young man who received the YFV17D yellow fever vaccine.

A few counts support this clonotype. This chain's CDR3 is CASSPYSGVTNQPQHF. The CDR3 DNA reads TGTGCCAGCAGTCCCTACTCGGGGGTGACGAATCAGCCCCAGCATTTT. V is TRBV12-3 or TRBV12-4 and J is TRBJ1-5; a possible D gene is TRBD1 (5 bases). The CDR3 contains 16 residues. V shed 5 bases and J shed 4 bases, with 18 bases lying between them.

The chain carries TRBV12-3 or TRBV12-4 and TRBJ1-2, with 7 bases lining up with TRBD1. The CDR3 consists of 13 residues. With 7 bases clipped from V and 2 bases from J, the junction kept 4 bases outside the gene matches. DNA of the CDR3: TGTGCCAGCACCCCGGGACAGAACTATGGCTACACCTTC. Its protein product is CASTPGQNYGYTF.

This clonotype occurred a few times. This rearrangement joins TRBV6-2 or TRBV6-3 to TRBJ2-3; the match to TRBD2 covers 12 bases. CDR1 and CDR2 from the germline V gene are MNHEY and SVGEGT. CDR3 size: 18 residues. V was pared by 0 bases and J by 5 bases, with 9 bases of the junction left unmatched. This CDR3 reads CASSYSISSGRAGDTQYF. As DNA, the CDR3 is TGTGCCAGCAGTTACTCGATCTCTAGCGGGAGGGCCGGAGATACGCAGTATTTT.

CDR3 coding DNA: TGTGCCAGCAGCGCGGGCGAACAGATTAATGAAAAACTGTTTTTT. Amino acid sequence: CASSAGEQINEKLFF. This chain connects TRBV9 to TRBJ1-4, with D uncertain. In germline, CDR1 is SGDLS, CDR2 YYNGEE. The CDR3 consists of 15 residues. The germline V and J ends were trimmed by 3 bases and 4 bases, with 13 bases remaining between them.

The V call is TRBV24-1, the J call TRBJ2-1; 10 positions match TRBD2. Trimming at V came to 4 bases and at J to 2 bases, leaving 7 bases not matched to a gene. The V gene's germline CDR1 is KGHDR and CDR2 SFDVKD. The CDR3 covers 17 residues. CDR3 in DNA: TGTGCCACCAGTGACCGACGACTAGCGGGTACCTACAATGAGCAGTTCTTC. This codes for CATSDRRLAGTYNEQFF.

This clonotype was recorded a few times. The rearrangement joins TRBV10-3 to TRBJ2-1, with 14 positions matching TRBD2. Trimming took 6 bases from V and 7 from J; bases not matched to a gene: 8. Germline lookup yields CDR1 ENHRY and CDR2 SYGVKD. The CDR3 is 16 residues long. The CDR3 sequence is CAISSGTSGSRNEQFF. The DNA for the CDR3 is TGTGCCATCAGCTCCGGGACTAGCGGGAGCAGGAATGAGCAGTTCTTC.

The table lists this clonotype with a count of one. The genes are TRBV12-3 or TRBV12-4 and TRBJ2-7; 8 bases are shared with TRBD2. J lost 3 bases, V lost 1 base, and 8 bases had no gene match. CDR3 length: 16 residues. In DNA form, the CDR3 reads TGTGCCAGCAGTTTAGAGCTAGCGGGCTATATCTACGAGCAGTACTTC. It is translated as CASSLELAGYIYEQYF.

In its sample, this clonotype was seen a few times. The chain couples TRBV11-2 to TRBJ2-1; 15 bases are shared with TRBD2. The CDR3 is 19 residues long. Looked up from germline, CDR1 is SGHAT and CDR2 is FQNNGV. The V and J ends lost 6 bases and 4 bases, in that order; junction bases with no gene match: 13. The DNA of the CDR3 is TGTGCCAGCAGATTTCAGGGGGGACTAGCGGGAGGTTTATACAATGAGCAGTTCTTC. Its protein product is CASRFQGGLAGGLYNEQFF. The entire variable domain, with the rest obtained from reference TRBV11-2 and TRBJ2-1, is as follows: EAGVAQSPRYKIIEKRQSVAFWCNPISGHATLYWYQQILGQGPKLLIQFQNNGVVDDSQLPKDRFSAERLKGVDSTLKIQPAKLEDSAVYLCASRFQGGLAGGLYNEQFFGPGTRLTVL.

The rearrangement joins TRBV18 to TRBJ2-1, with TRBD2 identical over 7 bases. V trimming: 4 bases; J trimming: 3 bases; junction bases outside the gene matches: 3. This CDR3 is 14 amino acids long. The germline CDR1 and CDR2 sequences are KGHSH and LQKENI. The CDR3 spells CASSRGTNYNEQFF. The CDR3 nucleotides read TGTGCCAGCTCACGCGGGACTAACTACAATGAGCAGTTCTTC.

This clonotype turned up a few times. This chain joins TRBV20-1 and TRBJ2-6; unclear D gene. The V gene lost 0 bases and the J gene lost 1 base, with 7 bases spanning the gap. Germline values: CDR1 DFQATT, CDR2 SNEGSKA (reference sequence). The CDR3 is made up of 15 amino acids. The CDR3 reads CSARDGLSGANVLTF. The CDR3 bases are TGCAGTGCTAGAGATGGGCTGTCTGGGGCCAACGTCCTGACTTTC.

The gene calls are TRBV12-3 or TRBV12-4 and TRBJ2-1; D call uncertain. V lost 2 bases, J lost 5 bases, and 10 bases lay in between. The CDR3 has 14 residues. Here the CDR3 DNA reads TGTGCCAGCAGTTTATTCCGGGCTAACAATGAGCAGTTCTTC. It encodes CASSLFRANNEQFF.

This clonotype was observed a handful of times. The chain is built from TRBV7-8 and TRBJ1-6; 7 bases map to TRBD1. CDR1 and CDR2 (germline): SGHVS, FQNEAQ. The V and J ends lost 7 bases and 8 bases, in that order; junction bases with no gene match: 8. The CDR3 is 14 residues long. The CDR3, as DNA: TGTGCCAGCAAAAAGGGGGCAGCTGATTCACCCCTCCACTTT. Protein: CASKKGAADSPLHF.

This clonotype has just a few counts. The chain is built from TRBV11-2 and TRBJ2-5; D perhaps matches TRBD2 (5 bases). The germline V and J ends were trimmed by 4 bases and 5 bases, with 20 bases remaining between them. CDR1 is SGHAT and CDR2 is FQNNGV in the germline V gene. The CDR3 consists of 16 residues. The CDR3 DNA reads TGTGCCAGCAGCTCGGCCGCACTAGATCGTTGGGAGACCCAGTACTTC. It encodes CASSSAALDRWETQYF.

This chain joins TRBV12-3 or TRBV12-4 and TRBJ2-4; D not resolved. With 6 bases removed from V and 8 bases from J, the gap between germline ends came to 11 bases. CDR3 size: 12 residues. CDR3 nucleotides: TGTGCCAGCAGCGCATTGAAATACATTCAGTACTTC. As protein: CASSALKYIQYF.